The 5 T cell receptor beta chains below all came from one sample that was sequenced in a study of T-cell memory formation after mild COVID-19. Using its own MiXCR run on the 5' RACE reads, TCRdb lists one record per CDR3 protein. The sample holds around 440,000 distinct CDR3 sequences, 18% seen once. Sequencing was performed on PBMCs or a T cell subset sorted from them (not recorded which). The receptors were gathered from an adult woman who had mild COVID-19 (a few samples of this study predate the infection). Cell type and time point are not known.

This clonotype was found a few times. V and J are TRBV6-2 or TRBV6-3 and TRBJ2-3; 8 bases map to TRBD2. The CDR3 has 17 residues. With V trimmed by 5 bases and J by 2 bases, 12 bases remained unmatched. Germline V lookup: CDR1 MNHEY, CDR2 SVGEGT. The CDR3 region is CASSLPGSGVLTDTQYF. DNA of the CDR3: TGTGCCAGCAGTCTCCCCGGTAGCGGGGTGCTCACAGATACGCAGTATTTT.

The chain couples TRBV4-1 to TRBJ2-2, with D perhaps matching TRBD1 or TRBD2 (5 bases each). The CDR3 covers 15 residues. V was pared by 4 bases and J by 6 bases, with 15 bases between. The germline CDR1 and CDR2 sequences are MGHRA and YSYEKL. CDR3 protein: CASSRPGGPAGELFF. In DNA, the CDR3 is TGCGCCAGCAGCCGTCCTGGGGGACCCGCCGGGGAGCTGTTTTTT.

This clonotype was detected ten times or more. The chain couples TRBV3-1 to TRBJ2-7; no clear D gene. Trimming removed 0 bases from V and 5 bases from J, with 17 bases in between. Germline CDR1 LGHDT, CDR2 YNNKEL (reference sequence). The CDR3 loop spans 16 amino acids. This CDR3 is CASSQEYGSGAHEQYF. CDR3 bases: TGTGCCAGCAGCCAAGAATATGGGTCAGGTGCCCACGAGCAGTACTTC.

J is TRBJ1-1 and V is TRBV11-3; a weak D match, TRBD1 (5 bases). This CDR3 comprises 14 residues. Trimming pared 7 bases from V and 4 bases from J, leaving 16 bases between. Per the germline V gene, CDR1 is SGHNT and CDR2 is YENEEA. CDR3 region: CASILQSGGTEAFF. CDR3 in DNA: TGTGCCAGCATCCTTCAGTCCGGGGGCACTGAAGCTTTCTTT.

This rearrangement joins TRBV29-1 to TRBJ1-2; D is uncertain. Trimming took 7 bases from V and 3 from J, leaving 15 bases between them. In germline, CDR1 is SQVTM, CDR2 ANQGSEA. The CDR3 has 13 amino acids. DNA of the CDR3: TGCAGCGCACTTGGGGAGAGCGACTATGGCTACACCTTC. Its translation: CSALGESDYGYTF. Looking up the rest from reference TRBV29-1 and TRBJ1-2 gives the full variable domain: SAVISQKPSRDICQRGTSLTIQCQVDSQVTMMFWYRQQPGQSLTLIATANQGSEATYESGFVIDKFPISRPNLTFSTLTVSNMSPEDSSIYLCSALGESDYGYTFGSGTRLTVV.